This TCR beta chain was recorded in a study of cytotoxic CD8 clonotypes in ibrutinib-treated CLL. Broader study findings: Higher clonality was seen at ibrutinib response and a return toward baseline at progression. Treatment saw public clonotypes, which were uncommon, either contract or stay stable.

Notes on this clone: Antigen unknown.

A 1 in 200,000 to 1 in 1 million T cell depth was the sequencing target. The assay was immunoSEQ multiplex PCR, and TCRdb's table has in-frame clones only and misses some. In the table there are over 100,000 clones, 75% to 90% of which are singletons. The TCR beta libraries used 1.5 to 2 micrograms of genomic DNA that came from cryopreserved PBMCs. Per germline, CDR1 KGHSH and CDR2 LQKENI. Trimming removed 0 bases from V and 3 bases from J, with 9 bases in between. This CDR3 is built from 15 residues. The genes are TRBV18 and TRBJ1-5, with D unclear. The source material was PBMCs, sampled after 24 months of ibrutinib treatment. The sequence came from a human donor with chronic lymphocytic leukemia. The CDR3 region has the DNA TGTGCCAGCTCACCACCCCCTCCGACCAATCAGCCCCAGCATTTT. Translated, it gives CASSPPPPTNQPQHF.